The next 9 T cell receptor beta chains were all read from a single sample in a study of graft-versus-host responses after intestinal transplantation. The antigens of these receptors remain unknown. TCRdb's copy holds only in-frame clones and misses some; the assay was immunoSEQ multiplex PCR. The sample shows about 120,000 clones, about nine tenths of them seen only once. The sample was unstimulated CD4+ T cells sorted from spleen or lymph node cells, taken before intestinal transplant. The source is a human donor who received an intestinal transplant.

The chain uses TRBV19 and TRBJ1-2; TRBD1 aligns across 7 bases. Unmatched junction bases numbered 11, after V lost 0 bases and J lost 4 bases. The CDR3 is made up of 17 amino acids. Germline-derived CDR1 and CDR2 are LNHDA and SQIVND (reference sequence). CDR3 protein: CASSIDGPTGTRYGYTF. The CDR3 coding sequence is TGTGCCAGTAGTATAGACGGTCCGACAGGGACCCGCTATGGCTACACCTTC.

The chain recombines TRBV5-1 with TRBJ1-2; 9 positions agree with TRBD1. CDR1 is SGHRS, CDR2 YFSETQ, per germline. There are 16 residues in the CDR3. V lost 0 bases, J lost 5 bases, and 8 bases stayed unmatched. The CDR3 coding sequence is TGCGCCAGCAGCTTGGGTGATTGGACAGGGGCTTATGGCTACACCTTC. As protein: CASSLGDWTGAYGYTF.

The chain is built from TRBV7-9 and TRBJ2-3; maybe TRBD1 (5 bases). Germline values: CDR1 SEHNR, CDR2 FQNEAQ (reference sequence). The V end lost 1 base, the J end lost 4 bases, and 12 bases lay between the germline ends. The length of the CDR3 is 15 residues. CDR3 in amino acids: CASSLGRDLSDTQYF. The CDR3 bases are TGTGCCAGCAGCTTAGGCAGGGATCTTTCAGATACGCAGTATTTT.

J is TRBJ2-7 and V is TRBV6-6, with 11 bases identical to TRBD1. CDR3 length: 16 residues. Germline CDR1 and CDR2: MNHNY and SVGAGI (reference sequence). Trimming removed 0 bases from V and 6 bases from J; junction bases left unmatched: 7. Here the CDR3 reads CASSYSGQGVSFEQYF. The CDR3 DNA reads TGTGCCAGCAGTTACTCGGGACAGGGGGTTTCTTTCGAGCAGTACTTC.

The rearrangement links TRBV5-1 to TRBJ2-1, with D possibly matching TRBD1 (5 bases). Germline assignment: CDR1 SGHRS and CDR2 YFSETQ. This CDR3 is 12 amino acids long. The ends were cut back, 4 bases at V and 6 bases at J, with 8 bases in the middle. CDR3 region: CASSGAFNEQFF. For the CDR3, the DNA is TGCGCCAGCAGCGGGGCCTTCAATGAGCAGTTCTTC.

This chain uses TRBV6-5 with TRBJ1-4, with D possibly being TRBD1 (6 bases). The V and J ends lost 6 bases and 3 bases respectively, with 11 bases between them. CDR1 and CDR2 from the germline V gene are MNHEY and SVGAGI. This CDR3 has 14 residues. Here the CDR3 DNA reads TGTGCCAGCAGGAGGGGGGGCTCTAATGAAAAACTGTTTTTT. As protein: CASRRGGSNEKLFF.

The J gene is TRBJ2-5, the V gene TRBV5-5; maybe TRBD1 (6 bases). V was cut by 4 bases and J by 5 bases, with 12 bases left in between. The CDR3 has 13 residues. Germline V CDR1 and CDR2: SGHKS, YYEKEE (reference sequence). The CDR3 DNA reads as TGTGCCAGCAGCCCAAGGGGGATTGAGACCCAGTACTTC. Its protein is CASSPRGIETQYF. The variable domain in full, with the rest retrieved from reference TRBV5-5 and TRBJ2-5, is DAGVTQSPTHLIKTRGQQVTLRCSPISGHKSVSWYQQVLGQGPQFIFQYYEKEERGRGNFPDRFSARQFPNYSSELNVNALLLGDSALYLCASSPRGIETQYFGPGTRLLVL.

The V call is TRBV20-1, the J call TRBJ2-3; D is undetermined. The CDR3 contains 11 residues. Germline lookup yields CDR1 DFQATT and CDR2 SNEGSKA (reference sequence). Deletions cut 3 bases from V and 1 base from J, with 2 bases between. This chain's CDR3 is CSASGTDTQYF. CDR3 DNA: TGCAGTGCTAGCGGCACAGATACGCAGTATTTT.

V is TRBV28 and J is TRBJ2-2; D is unresolved. V shed 6 bases and J shed 0 bases, with 17 bases lying between them. The germline CDR1 and CDR2 sequences are MDHEN and SYDVKM. The CDR3 is 17 residues long. CDR3 residues: CASRPLDFYANTGELFF. The CDR3 DNA reads TGTGCCAGCAGACCCCTCGACTTCTACGCGAACACCGGGGAGCTGTTTTTT.